This TCR beta chain appears in the sequencing data of a study of identical twins. This clonotype has at least ten counts. Trimming cost V 4 bases and J 0 bases, with 10 bases left between them. Germline V lookup: CDR1 MGHRA, CDR2 YSYEKL. The CDR3 totals 15 residues. TCRdb processed the 5' RACE reads anew with MiXCR; each CDR3 protein has one entry. The sample has hundreds of thousands of distinct CDR3 sequences; roughly 6% are singletons. The chain is built from TRBV4-1 and TRBJ2-1, with a weak D call TRBD2 (6 bases). Sequencing used naive T cells sorted from blood. The sequence was collected from a man younger than 35 in good health. The CDR3 DNA sequence: TGCGCCAGCAGCCGCTGGGGAGGCTCCTACAATGAGCAGTTCTTC. Translation gives CASSRWGGSYNEQFF.